The 16 T cell receptor beta chains below were found in one sample sequenced in a study of blood T cell repertoires in COVID-19. TCRdb's table, derived via immunoSEQ multiplex PCR, lists solely in-frame clones and lacks some. The sample consists of around 160,000 clones, 80% to 90% of them appearing once. Sequencing was performed on peripheral blood. All receptors come from a man aged 60-69 years with acute or convalescent COVID-19.

J is TRBJ2-7 and V is TRBV28, with TRBD1 matching 9 bases. Germline CDR1 MDHEN, CDR2 SYDVKM. Germline trimming cut 6 bases from V and 6 bases from J; bases unmatched to any gene: 12. The CDR3 extends over 15 amino acids. Written as DNA, the CDR3 is TGTGCCAGCAGAGGGGGACAGGGAGTTCAGAGCGAGCAGTACTTC. It encodes CASRGGQGVQSEQYF. Full variable domain (outside the CDR3, taken from reference TRBV28 and TRBJ2-7): DVKVTQSSRYLVKRTGEKVFLECVQDMDHENMFWYRQDPGLGLRLIYFSYDVKMKEKGDIPEGYSVSREKKERFSLILESASTNQTSMYLCASRGGQGVQSEQYFGPGTRLTVT.

This clone has just one count. V gene TRBV28 combines with J gene TRBJ2-2; 8 nucleotides align to TRBD2. CDR3 length equals 16 residues. Germline V gene sequence: CDR1 MDHEN, CDR2 SYDVKM. Trimming cost V 6 bases and J 2 bases; bases outside gene matches: 8. The CDR3 reads CASSSIGGGNTGELFF. The CDR3, as DNA: TGTGCCAGCAGCTCAATCGGGGGGGGAAACACCGGGGAGCTGTTTTTT. The complete variable domain, with remaining parts taken from reference TRBV28 and TRBJ2-2, reads DVKVTQSSRYLVKRTGEKVFLECVQDMDHENMFWYRQDPGLGLRLIYFSYDVKMKEKGDIPEGYSVSREKKERFSLILESASTNQTSMYLCASSSIGGGNTGELFFGEGSRLTVL.

CDR3 residues: CASSRPGGEGNEQFF. The CDR3 nucleotides are TGTGCCAGCAGCCGCCCCGGCGGGGAGGGGAATGAGCAGTTCTTC. The chain uses TRBV13 and TRBJ2-1; 7 bases are a match to TRBD2. CDR1 is PRHDT and CDR2 is FYEKMQ in the germline V gene (reference sequence). With 5 bases clipped from V and 7 bases from J, the junction kept 11 bases outside the gene matches. CDR3 length: 15 residues.

V usage is TRBV7-9 and J usage is TRBJ2-3; no reliable D call. V lost 4 bases to trimming and J lost 2 bases, with 10 bases between them. CDR1 and CDR2 (germline): SEHNR, FQNEAQ (reference sequence). CDR3 length: 14 residues. This CDR3 is CASSSRFNTDTQYF. In DNA form, the CDR3 reads TGTGCCAGCAGCTCCCGGTTTAACACAGATACGCAGTATTTT.

The rearrangement uses TRBV27 and TRBJ1-6, with 7 bases lining up with TRBD1. Germline CDR1 and CDR2: MNHEY and SMNVEV (reference sequence). With V trimmed by 6 bases and J by 7 bases, 3 bases remained unmatched. The CDR3 runs to 13 residues. CDR3 nucleotide sequence: TGTGCCAGCAGGACAGGGTCAAATTCACCCCTCCACTTT. This gives the protein CASRTGSNSPLHF.

V usage is TRBV25-1 and J usage is TRBJ2-5, with no clear D. This CDR3 is built from 16 residues. Germline-derived CDR1 and CDR2 are MGHDK and SYGVNS. Trimming pared 6 bases from V and 2 bases from J, leaving 19 bases between. This CDR3 is CASSPTPQGSQETQYF. CDR3 bases: TGTGCCAGCAGCCCGACTCCCCAAGGCTCACAAGAGACCCAGTACTTC.

The rearrangement uses TRBV28 and TRBJ1-3; D uncertain. The germline gives CDR1 MDHEN, CDR2 SYDVKM. The V and J ends lost 5 bases and 0 bases respectively, with 11 bases between them. CDR3 size: 15 residues. For the CDR3, the DNA is TGTGCCAGCAGTATTAACAGTAACTCTGGAAACACCATATATTTT. Its translation is CASSINSNSGNTIYF.

This clone was observed once. The sample contains more than one DNA sequence encoding this CDR3. V gene TRBV28 combines with J gene TRBJ1-3; the D is unclear. V was pared by 3 bases and J by 0 bases, with 9 bases between. CDR1 is MDHEN and CDR2 is SYDVKM in the germline V gene. The CDR3 is 15 amino acids. This CDR3 reads CASSFGGYSGNTIYF. For the CDR3, the DNA is TGTGCCAGCAGTTTTGGCGGATACTCTGGAAACACCATATATTTT.

V gene TRBV19 combines with J gene TRBJ2-1, with D tentatively TRBD2 (6 bases). Germline V gene sequence: CDR1 LNHDA, CDR2 SQIVND (reference sequence). Trimming shortened V by 3 bases and J by 7 bases, and 16 bases separated the two germline ends. The CDR3 loop spans 15 amino acids. The CDR3 bases are TGTGCCAGTAGTATGGGGGGATCGCTAACGAATGAGCAGTTCTTC. This translates into CASSMGGSLTNEQFF.

This sequence joins TRBV28 and TRBJ1-3; D gene unclear. The V end lost 6 bases, the J end lost 0 bases, and 12 bases lay between the germline ends. CDR3 length: 15 residues. CDR1 and CDR2 from the germline V gene are MDHEN and SYDVKM. The CDR3 sequence: CASRIAPGSGNTIYF. The CDR3 DNA reads TGTGCCAGCAGAATCGCTCCGGGCTCTGGAAACACCATATATTTT.

This chain uses TRBV28 with TRBJ1-1; D is possibly TRBD1 (6 bases). This CDR3 has 12 amino acids. The V gene's germline CDR1 is MDHEN and CDR2 SYDVKM. The ends were cut back, 5 bases at V and 3 bases at J, with 7 bases in the middle. CDR3 sequence: CASSTGHTEAFF. DNA for the CDR3: TGTGCCAGCAGTACAGGGCACACTGAAGCTTTCTTT. Looking up the rest from reference TRBV28 and TRBJ1-1 gives the full variable domain: DVKVTQSSRYLVKRTGEKVFLECVQDMDHENMFWYRQDPGLGLRLIYFSYDVKMKEKGDIPEGYSVSREKKERFSLILESASTNQTSMYLCASSTGHTEAFFGQGTRLTVV.

The gene calls are TRBV28 and TRBJ1-4; D remains ambiguous. CDR3 length: 13 residues. Trimming left V 2 bases short and J 7 bases short, with 8 bases between. Germline V CDR1 and CDR2: MDHEN, SYDVKM. CDR3 in DNA: TGTGCCAGCAGTTTAGTCACTGGTGAAAAACTGTTTTTT. Translation gives CASSLVTGEKLFF.

About this clone: The junction and the germline gene differ at one end; a read error may be behind it. The J gene is TRBJ1-5, the V gene TRBV7-8; TRBD1 aligns across 8 bases. The CDR3 covers 16 residues. The V gene's germline CDR1 is SGHVS and CDR2 FQNEAQ. The chain's CDR3 is CASSVAGTGRNQPQHF. CDR3 DNA sequence: TGTGCCAGCAGCGTAGCGGGGACAGGCCGCAATCAGCCCCAGCATTTT.

The rearrangement joins TRBV19 to TRBJ1-1; 9 bases agree with TRBD1. The length of the CDR3 is 13 residues. Trimming removed 6 bases from V and 5 bases from J; junction bases left unmatched: 4. CDR1 LNHDA and CDR2 SQIVND come from the germline V gene (reference sequence). The CDR3 bases are TGTGCCAGTAGGGGACAGGGTAGTACTGAAGCTTTCTTT. Residues: CASRGQGSTEAFF.

This chain joins TRBV5-5 and TRBJ1-2, with 8 bases fitting TRBD1. The CDR3 is made up of 16 amino acids. The germline V gene has CDR1 SGHKS and CDR2 YYEKEE (reference sequence). J was trimmed by 8 bases and V by 0 bases; bases with no gene match: 12. CDR3 loop: CASSLAPAGGAGGYTF. CDR3 bases: TGTGCCAGCAGCTTGGCTCCGGCAGGGGGCGCGGGAGGCTACACCTTC. Drawing the rest from reference TRBV5-5 and TRBJ1-2, the complete variable domain is DAGVTQSPTHLIKTRGQQVTLRCSPISGHKSVSWYQQVLGQGPQFIFQYYEKEERGRGNFPDRFSARQFPNYSSELNVNALLLGDSALYLCASSLAPAGGAGGYTFGSGTRLTVV.

The CDR3 DNA is TGTGCCAGCAAGGTTCTGGGCCCCACAGATACGCAGTATTTT. Residues: CASKVLGPTDTQYF. The V and J genes are TRBV28 and TRBJ2-3, with D hard to call. This CDR3 has 14 residues. Trimming removed 7 bases at V and 2 bases at J, with 13 bases between. CDR1 is MDHEN, CDR2 SYDVKM, per germline.